Sequencing of this T cell receptor beta chain was carried out in a study of T cell responses to AZD1222 COVID-19 vaccine (dated by TCRdb to the early 2020s). In terms of the full investigation: AZD1222 recipients whose second dose came at about 4 weeks and those whose second dose came at about 12 weeks were combined into one group, since spike-specific TCR depth and breadth did not differ between the two schedules. TCR sequencing covered fewer than 250 trial participants: 200 to 220 given two doses of AZD1222 and approximately 25 given two doses of MenACWY control vaccine. Trial participants were enrolled by age into 18-55, 56-69 and 70-plus year subgroups, with around 140, 26 and 57 TCR-sequenced participants respectively.

V was cut back by 8 bases and J by 4 bases, leaving a gap of 17 bases between them. CDR1 and CDR2 are drawn from the germline V gene (reference sequence): LNHDA, SQIVND. From its cysteine to its phenylalanine, the CDR3 spans 14 amino acids. Only the CDR3 portion is preserved as DNA: 42 bases, with reading frame beginning at the first base. Study-wide conclusions, independent of this receptor: Nearly half of unique spike-specific TCRs reportedly recognized epitopes outside regions mutated in the B.1.351 and B.1.1.7 variants. Participants were mostly white British and included more females than males, and it was suggested by the authors that clonal diversity may have been underestimated. Conclusions about previously exposed vaccinees are limited because only five to seven AZD1222 recipients were SARS-CoV-2 seropositive at baseline. Because no day 14 peak-response samples were available, the repertoires could be characterized only after the peak T cell response. The vaccine-associated CD4 TCRs covered the entire spike protein, and the dominant responses fell in regions 160-218 and 743-854. Spike-specific TCR breadth and depth rose significantly after two AZD1222 doses compared with day 0 and with MenACWY recipients. In the small 56-69-year group, the increase in depth fell short of significance, most likely because of low power.

The CDR3 regions of human TCRbeta chains were analyzed by immunosequencing. The authors' pipeline ran thus. TCRs in the repertoires were compared against a reference library of SARS-CoV-2-specific TCRs that had been generated with the MIRA antigen-specificity platform. Breadth was defined as the fraction of unique TCRs that were SARS-CoV-2-associated, and depth was defined as the fraction of total T cells that were SARS-CoV-2-associated. Using the MIRA data, each spike-specific TCR was mapped to the spike region that the TCR reacts to and placed in a CD4 or CD8 class. Log10-transformed breadth and depth values were compared by one-way ANOVA with Sidak's multiple comparisons tests. The table was pulled from immuneACCESS by TCRdb, which kept in-frame rearrangements only. Such tables lose some clones; where checked, under half of the loss comes from unresolved V genes, and the rest has no known cause. Clone size and the V and J calls come from that table; the DNA yielded D and trimming. For this sample the table gives approximately 160,000 clones, of which approximately 90% were detected only once. The ten largest clones add up to approximately 4.4% of the sample.

Comment on this clone: Its cognate antigen has yet to be identified. The input lacks base qualities; no much larger clone sits a single base away.

The meaning of the sample's time point label: baseline before first vaccination. Vaccinee samples were obtained from the UK trials COV001 and COV002, which included a single-blind randomized controlled phase 2/3 trial of AZD1222 (ChAdOx1 nCoV-19) in healthy adults. For TCRbeta chain sequencing, PBMC samples were collected from trial participants at day 0 and at day 28 after the second dose. Material: peripheral blood, obtained on day 0 of AZD1222 vaccination. The rearranged segments are TRBV19 and TRBJ2-5, with a tentative D call of TRBD1 or TRBD2, each matching 5 bases. The receptor's source is an adult in good health. The CDR3 sequence is CASGTQGVAETQYF. The DNA is as follows: TGTGCCAGTGGAACCCAGGGAGTCGCAGAGACCCAGTACTTC.